This passage covers 32 T cell receptor beta chains from one sample sequenced in a study of T cells in Graves' hyperthyroidism and ophthalmopathy (dated by TCRdb to between 2018 and 2021). Libraries were made using multiplex PCR. Sequencer: Illumina HiSeq 2000. The TCR beta CDR3 regions were amplified from the RNA transcripts. The first round of RT-PCR for the TCR CDR3 was performed with the HTBI primer set and the Qiagen OneStep RT-PCR kit. The public reads were reprocessed in TCRdb via fastp at Q25 and MiXCR, keeping in-frame beta chains. Here each entry gathers all rows of one CDR3 protein and keeps the most common genes and DNA. This sample gives 500,000 to 650,000 distinct CDR3 sequences in total; 17% of them show up just once. The ten largest clones add up to roughly 18% of the sample. The sequenced material came from blood. Receptors were obtained from a woman aged 18-29 years with Graves' ophthalmopathy.

The rearrangement joins TRBV28 to TRBJ2-3; no firm D call. V lost 8 bases to trimming and J lost 3 bases, with 12 bases between them. The CDR3 covers 13 residues. Germline CDR1 is MDHEN and CDR2 is SYDVKM. In nucleotides, the CDR3 is TGTGCCAGCGGGTCTCCTCCGACAGATACGCAGTATTTT. This sequence encodes CASGSPPTDTQYF.

The chain couples TRBV29-1 to TRBJ2-5, with D maybe TRBD1 (6 bases). CDR3 length: 15 residues. CDR1 is SQVTM, CDR2 ANQGSEA, per germline. V lost 5 bases and J lost 0, with 16 bases in between. The CDR3 loop is CSVWGWDKDQETQYF. The CDR3 bases are TGCAGCGTTTGGGGCTGGGACAAGGACCAAGAGACCCAGTACTTC.

This clonotype showed up many times. The chain employs TRBV20-1 and TRBJ1-5, with 10 bases aligning to TRBD1. CDR1 DFQATT and CDR2 SNEGSKA come from the germline V gene (reference sequence). Losses at the gene ends were 6 bases for V and 2 bases for J; bases not matched to a gene: 10. The CDR3 runs 16 residues. Here the CDR3 DNA reads TGCAGTGCGACCTTCTACGGGACAGGGGGCAATCAGCCCCAGCATTTT. This codes for CSATFYGTGGNQPQHF.

This clonotype has a count of ten or more. The chain carries TRBV7-9 and TRBJ2-5; 10 bases fit TRBD1. V gave up 2 bases and J gave up 6 bases; unmatched junction bases: 9. The CDR3 spans 16 residues. Germline CDR1 reads SEHNR; CDR2 reads FQNEAQ (reference sequence). DNA of the CDR3: TGTGCCAGCAGCTTAAGCGGGGGACAGGGGCAAAAGACCCAGTACTTC. It codes for CASSLSGGQGQKTQYF.

This clonotype appeared a few times. The chain has TRBV18 and TRBJ1-1; D gene unclear. The germline gives CDR1 KGHSH, CDR2 LQKENI. The CDR3 is 13 residues long. V shed 6 bases and J shed 4 bases, with 12 bases lying between them. CDR3 DNA sequence: TGTGCCAGCTCGACCAAAGACGGCACTGAAGCTTTCTTT. This gives the protein CASSTKDGTEAFF.

The J gene is TRBJ1-4, the V gene TRBV6-1; no clear D gene. Trimming stripped 8 bases from V and 5 bases from J, with 9 bases between. Germline CDR1 is MNHNS and CDR2 is SASEGT. The CDR3 runs to 12 residues. The CDR3 DNA reads TGTGCCAGCTACGGTCCAAATGAAAAACTGTTTTTT. This translates into CASYGPNEKLFF.

The CDR3, as DNA: TGTGCCAGCAGCCATGGGGGACAGGAGGTTGAAAAACTGTTTTTT. Translation: CASSHGGQEVEKLFF. V is TRBV3-1 and J is TRBJ1-4; 8 bases are a match to TRBD1. The germline CDR1 and CDR2 sequences are LGHDT and YNNKEL (reference sequence). J lost 7 bases, V lost 3 bases, and 7 bases had no gene match. CDR3 length equals 15 residues.

In this sample, this clonotype turned up many times. The chain has TRBV30 and TRBJ1-2; D is uncertain. This CDR3 is built from 12 residues. V lost 0 bases to trimming and J lost 1 base, with 3 bases between them. Germline loops: CDR1 GTSNPN, CDR2 SVGIG (reference sequence). The CDR3 here is CAWSVSNYGYTF. The CDR3 bases are TGTGCCTGGAGTGTCAGTAACTATGGCTACACCTTC. Variable domain in full (rest from reference TRBV30 and TRBJ1-2): SQTIHQWPATLVQPVGSPLSLECTVEGTSNPNLYWYRQAAGRGLQLLFYSVGIGQISSEVPQNLSASRPQDRQFILSSKKLLLSDSGFYLCAWSVSNYGYTFGSGTRLTVV.

The V and J genes are TRBV19 and TRBJ2-3; TRBD2 agrees at 7 bases. V lost 8 bases and J lost 2; bases outside the gene matches: 4. The CDR3 contains 13 residues. The V gene's germline CDR1 is LNHDA and CDR2 SQIVND (reference sequence). This CDR3 is CASLADNTDTQYF. For the CDR3, the DNA is TGTGCCAGTCTAGCGGATAACACAGATACGCAGTATTTT.

The table lists this clonotype with many counts. This chain connects TRBV7-2 to TRBJ2-1, with 12 bases lining up with TRBD2. Unmatched junction bases numbered 4, after V lost 0 bases and J lost 4 bases. The CDR3 spans 17 residues. The germline gives CDR1 SGHTA, CDR2 FQGNSA. CDR3 sequence (DNA): TGTGCCAGCAGCTTAGCGGGGCTAGCGGGGGGGTACAATGAGCAGTTCTTC. Protein sequence: CASSLAGLAGGYNEQFF.

The table lists this clonotype with many counts. V is TRBV30 and J is TRBJ1-4; unclear D gene. The V end lost 0 bases, the J end lost 5 bases, and 10 bases lay between the germline ends. This CDR3 spans 14 amino acids. From germline, CDR1 is GTSNPN and CDR2 SVGIG (reference sequence). The CDR3 coding sequence is TGTGCCTGGAGTGTACAAGCGGACAATGAAAAACTGTTTTTT. Translation: CAWSVQADNEKLFF.

With regard to this clonotype: Since no conserved phenylalanine or tryptophan closes the CDR3, a read error is the likely cause. The DNA is left out, because the CDR3 cannot be placed on it with certainty; the CDR3 is given as TCRdb lists it. This chain joins TRBV20-1 and TRBJ2-7. The CDR3 adds up to 13 amino acids, both ends counted. Germline lookup yields CDR1 DFQATT and CDR2 SNEGSKA (reference sequence). The CDR3 sequence is CSAILARSYEQCL.

This chain joins TRBV20-1 and TRBJ2-7; D is undetermined. Trimming shortened V by 0 bases and J by 1 base, and 7 bases separated the two germline ends. Germline CDR1 reads DFQATT; CDR2 reads SNEGSKA (reference sequence). This CDR3 is 13 amino acids long. CDR3 sequence (DNA): TGCAGTGCTAGAGACGGTGTTTCCTACGAGCAGTACTTC. It codes for CSARDGVSYEQYF.

The gene calls are TRBV13 and TRBJ2-1, with 8 nucleotides matching TRBD2. V lost 5 bases and J lost 8; bases outside the gene matches: 11. The CDR3 spans 15 residues. CDR1 and CDR2 from the germline V gene are PRHDT and FYEKMQ (reference sequence). The CDR3 protein is CASSPGPAGEYEQFF. The CDR3, as DNA: TGTGCCAGCAGCCCTGGACCAGCGGGAGAGTATGAGCAGTTCTTC.

This chain uses TRBV5-6 with TRBJ1-1; a weak D match, TRBD1 (5 bases). CDR3 length: 16 residues. CDR1 and CDR2 from the germline V gene are SGHDT and YYEEEE. Trimming left V 3 bases short and J 5 bases short, with 20 bases between. The CDR3 spells CASSWMGSGELTEAFF. The CDR3 DNA reads TGTGCCAGCAGCTGGATGGGGTCGGGGGAATTAACTGAAGCTTTCTTT. Complete variable domain (other parts from reference TRBV5-6 and TRBJ1-1): DAGVTQSPTHLIKTRGQQVTLRCSPKSGHDTVSWYQQALGQGPQFIFQYYEEEERQRGNFPDRFSGHQFPNYSSELNVNALLLGDSALYLCASSWMGSGELTEAFFGQGTRLTVV.

The chain combines TRBV19 with TRBJ1-1, with D possibly TRBD1 on 6 matching bases. This CDR3 comprises 14 residues. The V and J ends lost 3 bases and 5 bases respectively, with 13 bases between them. CDR1 is LNHDA, CDR2 SQIVND, per germline (reference sequence). CDR3 sequence: CASSIPGGLTEAFF. The CDR3 region has the DNA TGTGCCAGTAGTATCCCCGGGGGCCTGACTGAAGCTTTCTTT. The variable domain in full, with the rest retrieved from reference TRBV19 and TRBJ1-1, is DGGITQSPKYLFRKEGQNVTLSCEQNLNHDAMYWYRQDPGQGLRLIYYSQIVNDFQKGDIAEGYSVSREKKESFPLTVTSAQKNPTAFYLCASSIPGGLTEAFFGQGTRLTVV.

At least ten counts were recorded for this clonotype. V is TRBV7-2 and J is TRBJ2-3; TRBD2 aligns across 9 bases. Germline-derived CDR1 and CDR2 are SGHTA and FQGNSA. The CDR3 consists of 16 residues. J lost 8 bases, V lost 4 bases, and 13 bases had no gene match. CDR3 sequence: CASSSLAGNRGSTQYF. The CDR3 nucleotides read TGTGCCAGCAGCTCTCTAGCGGGAAACAGGGGATCTACGCAGTATTTT.

This clonotype occurred many times. The chain recombines TRBV11-3 with TRBJ2-3; 11 bases align to TRBD1. Per germline, CDR1 SGHNT and CDR2 YENEEA. After removal of 0 bases from V and 6 bases from J, the junction contained 2 bases not matched to a gene. The CDR3 consists of 15 residues. CDR3 in amino acids: CASSLDGTGGDTQYF. CDR3 DNA sequence: TGTGCCAGCAGCTTAGATGGGACAGGGGGTGATACGCAGTATTTT.

The chain employs TRBV6-1 and TRBJ2-2, with a weak D call TRBD1 (6 bases). V lost 0 bases and J lost 1, with 24 bases in between. The CDR3 has 21 residues. Germline CDR1 reads MNHNS; CDR2 reads SASEGT. The CDR3 sequence is CASSEAFPRQAPYWNTGELFF. CDR3 sequence (DNA): TGTGCCAGCAGTGAAGCGTTTCCGAGACAGGCGCCTTATTGGAACACCGGGGAGCTGTTTTTT.

This clonotype has more than one count but fewer than ten. V and J are TRBV20-1 and TRBJ2-2; D is ambiguous. The germline V gene encodes CDR1 DFQATT and CDR2 SNEGSKA (reference sequence). This CDR3 contains 16 residues. Between the trimmed V and J ends, which lost 1 base and 0 bases, there was a span of 12 bases. The CDR3 loop reads CSARGGWPANTGELFF. DNA of the CDR3: TGCAGTGCTAGAGGAGGTTGGCCAGCGAACACCGGGGAGCTGTTTTTT.

This clonotype was seen at least ten times. The rearrangement uses TRBV30 and TRBJ1-1, with D uncertain. The CDR3 has 11 amino acids. The germline CDR1 and CDR2 sequences are GTSNPN and SVGIG (reference sequence). V lost 2 bases and J lost 10, with 11 bases in between. The CDR3 DNA reads TGTGCCTGGAGTTTTGGGTTTCTAGCTTTCTTT. Amino acids: CAWSFGFLAFF.

The table lists this clonotype with a few counts. This chain joins TRBV29-1 and TRBJ2-5; 11 positions agree with TRBD2. Germline CDR1 SQVTM, CDR2 ANQGSEA. V was pared by 8 bases and J by 4 bases, with 6 bases of the junction left unmatched. This CDR3 has 13 amino acids. The CDR3 DNA reads TGCAGCTCACTAGCGGGGGTGGGAGAGACCCAGTACTTC. This codes for CSSLAGVGETQYF.

This clonotype was counted many times. This chain links TRBV5-6 with TRBJ1-1; 11 nucleotides agree with TRBD1. V shed 5 bases, J shed 6 bases, and the junction held 12 bases outside the gene matches. The CDR3 is 16 amino acids. Germline values: CDR1 SGHDT, CDR2 YYEEEE. CDR3: CASRIAPGTGGSEAFF. CDR3 in DNA: TGTGCCAGCAGAATAGCCCCCGGGACAGGGGGGTCTGAAGCTTTCTTT. The entire variable domain, with the rest obtained from reference TRBV5-6 and TRBJ1-1, is as follows: DAGVTQSPTHLIKTRGQQVTLRCSPKSGHDTVSWYQQALGQGPQFIFQYYEEEERQRGNFPDRFSGHQFPNYSSELNVNALLLGDSALYLCASRIAPGTGGSEAFFGQGTRLTVV.

This clonotype appeared many times. The rearrangement uses TRBV7-8 and TRBJ2-5; perhaps TRBD1 as D (5 bases). The germline CDR1 and CDR2 sequences are SGHVS and FQNEAQ. With 9 bases removed from V and 1 base from J, the gap between germline ends came to 9 bases. CDR3 size: 12 residues. CDR3 sequence (DNA): TGTGCCAGTGGACACCGCCAAGAGACCCAGTACTTC. Its translation is CASGHRQETQYF.

This clonotype was detected ten times or more. The gene calls are TRBV12-3 or TRBV12-4 and TRBJ2-7; 10 bases are shared with TRBD2. V was clipped by 5 bases and J by 4 bases; unmatched bases: 8. This CDR3 contains 15 residues. The CDR3 region has the DNA TGTGCCAGCAGTACGCTAGCGGGAGTTTCGTACGAGCAGTACTTC. This encodes CASSTLAGVSYEQYF.

A few counts support this clonotype. This chain links TRBV27 with TRBJ1-5, with D hard to call. The CDR3 is 15 amino acids. Trimming shortened V by 7 bases and J by 2 bases, and 15 bases separated the two germline ends. Germline lookup yields CDR1 MNHEY and CDR2 SMNVEV (reference sequence). Written as DNA, the CDR3 is TGTGCCAGCACCTCGGACCCACCTGGCAATCAGCCCCAGCATTTT. This sequence encodes CASTSDPPGNQPQHF.

This clonotype was counted between two and nine times. V and J are TRBV13 and TRBJ2-7; D gene ambiguous. Germline CDR1 reads PRHDT; CDR2 reads FYEKMQ (reference sequence). The CDR3 has 15 residues. Deletions cut 3 bases from V and 0 bases from J, with 12 bases between. The CDR3 loop is CASSFVGAYSYEQYF. The CDR3 DNA reads as TGTGCCAGCAGCTTTGTAGGCGCTTACTCCTACGAGCAGTACTTC. Full variable domain (outside the CDR3, taken from reference TRBV13 and TRBJ2-7): AAGVIQSPRHLIKEKRETATLKCYPIPRHDTVYWYQQGPGQDPQFLISFYEKMQSDKGSIPDRFSAQQFSDYHSELNMSSLELGDSALYFCASSFVGAYSYEQYFGPGTRLTVT.

This clonotype was observed many times. The rearrangement links TRBV2 to TRBJ2-1; 9 nucleotides line up with TRBD2. CDR1 and CDR2 (germline): SNHLY, FYNNEI. J lost 7 bases, V lost 4 bases, and 8 bases had no gene match. This CDR3 is built from 15 residues. The CDR3 spells CASSAAGGPRNEQFF. CDR3 coding DNA: TGTGCCAGCAGTGCGGCGGGAGGGCCTAGGAATGAGCAGTTCTTC.

There are a few counts of this clonotype. The genes are TRBV5-4 and TRBJ1-3; D is uncertain. Trimming took 1 base from V and 0 from J, leaving 8 bases between them. CDR1 SGHNT and CDR2 YYREEE come from the germline V gene (reference sequence). The CDR3 length is 15 residues. CDR3 loop: CASSLIKSSGNTIYF. DNA of the CDR3: TGTGCCAGCAGCTTGATTAAGAGCTCTGGAAACACCATATATTTT.

This clonotype was found many times. The V call is TRBV18, the J call TRBJ1-1; D is unclear. The CDR3 is 14 amino acids. Trimming took 4 bases from V and 4 from J, leaving 13 bases between them. Germline values: CDR1 KGHSH, CDR2 LQKENI. The chain's CDR3 is CASSRQTITTEAFF. In DNA, the CDR3 is TGTGCCAGCTCACGTCAGACAATAACCACTGAAGCTTTCTTT.

The table lists this clonotype with a few counts. This rearrangement joins TRBV5-1 to TRBJ1-6; 8 bases line up with TRBD1. Germline V gene lookup returns CDR1 SGHRS and CDR2 YFSETQ. The ends lost 4 bases at V and 9 bases at J; junction bases unmatched: 6. The CDR3 consists of 14 residues. This CDR3 is CASSPGQDGSPLHF. The CDR3 bases are TGCGCCAGCAGCCCGGGACAGGACGGTTCACCCCTCCACTTT.

Many counts were recorded for this clonotype. CDR3 loop: CASSDQEPEAFF. The CDR3 nucleotides are TGTGCCAGCAGTGACCAGGAACCCGAAGCTTTCTTT. The chain recombines TRBV6-1 with TRBJ1-1; no firm D call. The CDR3 has 12 residues. The V gene lost 3 bases and the J gene lost 8 bases, with 10 bases spanning the gap. CDR1 and CDR2 (germline): MNHNS, SASEGT.